The present entry profiles one TCR beta chain with its context. The antigen is unknown. The sample originates from a study of cytomegalovirus exposure and HLA in healthy donors. Broader study findings: Earlier findings revealed that most TCR beta V segments proved productive either about 87% or about 30% of the time. Reported performance of the classifier showed diagnosis of cytomegalovirus status with high specificity and sensitivity. Roughly uniform depth of sequencing across donors was assumed in presence/absence analyses.

The PCR employed 60 Vbeta primers together with 13 Jbeta primers. Repertoires were generated with immunoSEQ multiplex PCR, while TCRdb's copy carries only in-frame clones and drops some. The sample shows about 130,000 clones, around three quarters of them seen only once. Trimming at V came to 3 bases and at J to 2 bases, leaving 9 bases not matched to a gene. From germline, CDR1 is SGHRS and CDR2 YFSETQ. There are 16 residues in the CDR3. The material sequenced was PBMCs. The clonotype originates from a female donor in good health and CMV-seronegative. The rearrangement links TRBV5-1 to TRBJ2-3, with TRBD2 identical over 7 bases. The CDR3 sequence: CASSWGRAGLTDTQYF. The CDR3 nucleotides are TGCGCCAGCAGCTGGGGGAGGGCCGGACTCACAGATACGCAGTATTTT.